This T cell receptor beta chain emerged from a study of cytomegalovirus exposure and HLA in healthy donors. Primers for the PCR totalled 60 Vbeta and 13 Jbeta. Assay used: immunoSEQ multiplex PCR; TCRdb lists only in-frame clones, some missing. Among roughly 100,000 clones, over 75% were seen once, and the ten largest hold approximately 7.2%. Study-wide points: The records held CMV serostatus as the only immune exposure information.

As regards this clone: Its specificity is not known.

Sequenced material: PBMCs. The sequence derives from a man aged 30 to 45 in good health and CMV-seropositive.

The CDR3 reads CSALGLGSYEQYF. For the CDR3, the DNA is TGCAGCGCCCTGGGACTCGGCTCCTACGAGCAGTACTTC. The chain employs TRBV29-1 and TRBJ2-7; D may be TRBD2 (6 bases). The CDR3 spans 13 residues. CDR1 is SQVTM and CDR2 is ANQGSEA in the germline V gene. The V end was cut by 7 bases, the J end by 0 bases, with 13 bases between.